Below, 32 T cell receptor beta chains from the same sample are listed, as sequenced in a study of beta chain features in type 1 diabetes. Investigators reverse transcribed all isolated RNA, so they sequenced expressed TCRB transcripts. Measured with immunoSEQ multiplex PCR; TCRdb has only the in-frame clones, and not every one. The data hold a few hundred thousand clones, with 10% to 15% observed a single time. Sequenced sample: naive CD4+ T cells from blood. The receptors derive from a man aged 18 to 29 in good health.

This clone was counted between two and nine times. V and J are TRBV7-2 and TRBJ2-2, with TRBD2 as a possible D gene (6 bases). Germline V gene sequence: CDR1 SGHTA, CDR2 FQGNSA. CDR3 length: 14 residues. V was clipped by 5 bases and J by 8 bases, with 15 bases between them. The CDR3 here is CASSPGEGGGELFF. In nucleotides, the CDR3 is TGTGCCAGCAGCCCCGGAGAGGGAGGTGGGGAGCTGTTTTTT. The complete variable domain, with remaining parts taken from reference TRBV7-2 and TRBJ2-2, reads GAGVSQSPSNKVTEKGKDVELRCDPISGHTALYWYRQSLGQGLEFLIYFQGNSAPDKSGLPSDRFSAERTGGSVSTLTIQRTQQEDSAVYLCASSPGEGGGELFFGEGSRLTVL.

This clone was detected only a few times. The chain links TRBV25-1 to TRBJ2-5; 7 bases agree with TRBD1. This CDR3 comprises 15 residues. V lost 3 bases to trimming and J lost 2 bases; unmatched junction nucleotides: 6. Per germline, CDR1 MGHDK and CDR2 SYGVNS. CDR3 residues: CASSDARGPQETQYF. CDR3 DNA sequence: TGTGCCAGCAGTGATGCGAGGGGGCCTCAAGAGACCCAGTACTTC.

This clone was detected a few times. J is TRBJ1-3 and V is TRBV9; 8 bases align to TRBD1. The CDR3 is made up of 16 amino acids. J gave up 0 bases and V 4 bases, and 6 bases lay outside the gene matches. Germline CDR1 is SGDLS and CDR2 is YYNGEE. DNA of the CDR3: TGTGCCAGCAGCCCCACGACAGGGGACTCTGGAAACACCATATATTTT. This encodes CASSPTTGDSGNTIYF.

This clone has at least ten counts. V usage is TRBV7-9 and J usage is TRBJ2-7; D unresolved. The CDR3 has 11 amino acids. CDR1 is SEHNR and CDR2 is FQNEAQ in the germline V gene (reference sequence). V lost 5 bases, J lost 3 bases, and 5 bases lay in between. In DNA form, the CDR3 reads TGTGCCAGCAGCGTGTACTACGAGCAGTACTTC. Its protein product is CASSVYYEQYF. Full variable domain (missing parts from reference TRBV7-9 and TRBJ2-7): DTGVSQNPRHKITKRGQNVTFRCDPISEHNRLYWYRQTLGQGPEFLTYFQNEAQLEKSRLLSDRFSAERPKGSFSTLEIQRTEQGDSAMYLCASSVYYEQYFGPGTRLTVT.

This chain connects TRBV7-9 to TRBJ2-4; D gene unclear. The ends were cut back, 4 bases at V and 10 bases at J, with 14 bases in the middle. Per the germline V gene, CDR1 is SEHNR and CDR2 is FQNEAQ (reference sequence). The CDR3 length is 13 residues. The chain's CDR3 is CASSSRSPGIQYF. Here the CDR3 DNA reads TGTGCCAGCAGCTCTAGATCTCCTGGGATTCAGTACTTC.

This clone appeared a few times. This chain links TRBV30 with TRBJ1-6; TRBD1 agrees at 9 bases. V lost 6 bases to trimming and J lost 0 bases; unmatched junction nucleotides: 6. The CDR3 is made up of 16 amino acids. Germline V gives CDR1 GTSNPN, CDR2 SVGIG (reference sequence). Here the CDR3 reads CACSGQGSSYNSPLHF. The CDR3 coding sequence is TGTGCCTGTTCAGGACAGGGGAGCTCCTATAATTCACCCCTCCACTTT.

The chain carries TRBV28 and TRBJ2-7; D might be TRBD2 (6 bases). Germline V gene lookup returns CDR1 MDHEN and CDR2 SYDVKM. V shed 1 base and J shed 3 bases, with 13 bases lying between them. The CDR3 sequence is 15 residues long. In DNA, the CDR3 is TGTGCCAGCAGTTTATTGGGTAATAGCGGCTACGAGCAGTACTTC. Translated, it gives CASSLLGNSGYEQYF. Complete variable domain (other parts from reference TRBV28 and TRBJ2-7): DVKVTQSSRYLVKRTGEKVFLECVQDMDHENMFWYRQDPGLGLRLIYFSYDVKMKEKGDIPEGYSVSREKKERFSLILESASTNQTSMYLCASSLLGNSGYEQYFGPGTRLTVT.

V usage is TRBV6-6 and J usage is TRBJ2-1, with no clear D. The CDR3 is 14 amino acids. Trimming removed 5 bases from V and 3 bases from J, with 11 bases in between. Germline CDR1 MNHNY, CDR2 SVGAGI (reference sequence). This chain's CDR3 is CASSDRSIYNEQFF. The CDR3 coding sequence is TGTGCCAGCAGTGACCGGAGTATCTACAATGAGCAGTTCTTC.

The table lists this clone with a few counts. This chain joins TRBV5-1 and TRBJ2-2; possible D gene TRBD1, 6 bases. Trimming took 0 bases from V and 0 from J, leaving 6 bases between them. CDR3 length equals 15 residues. Germline values: CDR1 SGHRS, CDR2 YFSETQ. The DNA for the CDR3 is TGCGCCAGCAGCTTGGGGGACACGAACACCGGGGAGCTGTTTTTT. Translation: CASSLGDTNTGELFF.

This clone was counted between two and nine times. Written as DNA, the CDR3 is TGTGCCAGCAGCCCCAGGAGGGCCACTGAAGCTTTCTTT. Translation: CASSPRRATEAFF. This chain joins TRBV7-8 and TRBJ1-1; D uncertain. The germline V gene has CDR1 SGHVS and CDR2 FQNEAQ. Trimming took 5 bases from V and 4 from J, leaving 11 bases between them. The CDR3 covers 13 residues.

This chain uses TRBV9 with TRBJ1-1; TRBD1 matches 11 bases. This CDR3 comprises 16 residues. CDR1 is SGDLS, CDR2 YYNGEE, per germline. V shed 6 bases and J 7 bases; nucleotides not matched to a gene: 14. Here the CDR3 DNA reads TGTGCCAGCACTTTTGGGGCGGGACAGGGGGAAGGTGAAGCTTTCTTT. Encoded protein: CASTFGAGQGEGEAFF.

The sample holds a few counts of this clone. The chain is built from TRBV28 and TRBJ1-2; TRBD1 aligns across 9 bases. V shed 7 bases, J shed 4 bases, and the junction held 4 bases outside the gene matches. Per the germline V gene, CDR1 is MDHEN and CDR2 is SYDVKM. There are 13 residues in the CDR3. In nucleotides, the CDR3 is TGTGCCAGCAAGGGGGACAGGGCCTATGGCTACACCTTC. Translated: CASKGDRAYGYTF.

The rearrangement joins TRBV30 to TRBJ1-2; D is possibly TRBD1 (5 bases). In germline, CDR1 is GTSNPN, CDR2 SVGIG (reference sequence). Trimming took 2 bases from V and 7 from J, leaving 11 bases between them. CDR3 length equals 12 residues. CDR3 loop: CAWSYRGAGYTF. The CDR3, as DNA: TGTGCCTGGAGTTATAGGGGTGCTGGCTACACCTTC.

This clone was observed a few times. The J gene is TRBJ1-2, the V gene TRBV7-6, with D hard to call. The germline V gene has CDR1 SGHVS and CDR2 FNYEAQ. CDR3 length equals 10 residues. Trimming shortened V by 5 bases and J by 6 bases, and 4 bases separated the two germline ends. CDR3 loop: CASSPDGYTF. The CDR3 DNA sequence: TGTGCCAGCAGCCCGGATGGCTACACCTTC.

The chain recombines TRBV28 with TRBJ2-3, with D perhaps TRBD1 (6 bases). The V and J ends lost 3 bases and 2 bases respectively, with 21 bases between them. From germline, CDR1 is MDHEN and CDR2 SYDVKM. This CDR3 is 18 amino acids long. The CDR3 here is CASSFTLLRQANTDTQYF. In nucleotides, the CDR3 is TGTGCCAGCAGTTTCACACTACTAAGACAGGCCAACACAGATACGCAGTATTTT.

This chain uses TRBV5-5 with TRBJ2-1; 9 bases are a match to TRBD1. Trimming took 3 bases from V and 8 from J; bases not matched to a gene: 6. Germline loops: CDR1 SGHKS, CDR2 YYEKEE (reference sequence). This CDR3 is built from 14 residues. As DNA, the CDR3 is TGTGCCAGCAGCTCGAACAGGGGGCCCGATGAGCAGTTCTTC. This encodes CASSSNRGPDEQFF. The full variable domain, rest sourced from reference TRBV5-5 and TRBJ2-1, is DAGVTQSPTHLIKTRGQQVTLRCSPISGHKSVSWYQQVLGQGPQFIFQYYEKEERGRGNFPDRFSARQFPNYSSELNVNALLLGDSALYLCASSSNRGPDEQFFGPGTRLTVL.

V usage is TRBV6-5 and J usage is TRBJ1-5; D uncertain. CDR3 size: 15 residues. Germline V gene data show CDR1 as MNHEY and CDR2 as SVGAGI. Trimming took 0 bases from V and 0 from J, leaving 6 bases between them. The CDR3: CASSYSGGSNQPQHF. CDR3 nucleotide sequence: TGTGCCAGCAGTTACTCCGGCGGTAGCAATCAGCCCCAGCATTTT.

This rearrangement joins TRBV6-5 to TRBJ1-1, with 8 positions matching TRBD1. The V segment lost 8 bases and the J segment 0 bases; nucleotides outside the gene matches: 5. CDR3 length: 14 amino acids. Germline CDR1 reads MNHEY; CDR2 reads SVGAGI. The CDR3 DNA follows: TGTGCCAGCGGCAGGACAGGGATGAACACTGAAGCTTTCTTT. It specifies CASGRTGMNTEAFF.

The V gene is TRBV12-2, the J gene TRBJ2-7; TRBD2, the table's D call, lacks a check against the DNA. TRBV12-2 is given as a pseudogene. The CDR3 runs 12 residues. The CDR3 nucleotides read TGTGCAAGTCGCTTGAGCAACTACGAGCAGTACTTC. This encodes CASRLSNYEQYF.

The table lists this clone with a few counts. This chain links TRBV6-5 with TRBJ2-1; 7 bases map to TRBD2. This CDR3 comprises 15 residues. Germline V gives CDR1 MNHEY, CDR2 SVGAGI. J lost 5 bases, V lost 2 bases, and 6 bases had no gene match. CDR3 sequence: CASSYPGLTNNEQFF. The CDR3 DNA is TGTGCCAGCAGTTACCCGGGACTAACCAACAATGAGCAGTTCTTC.

The chain couples TRBV28 to TRBJ2-7, with D possibly being TRBD2 (6 bases). Germline V gene data show CDR1 as MDHEN and CDR2 as SYDVKM. The CDR3 has 14 amino acids. V shed 8 bases and J shed 3 bases, with 17 bases lying between them. CDR3 loop: CASGTPEGYYEQYF. The CDR3 DNA is TGTGCCAGCGGTACCCCGGAGGGGTACTACGAGCAGTACTTC.

There are a few counts of this clone. V is TRBV6-5 and J is TRBJ2-5; D remains unclear. Trimming removed 2 bases at V and 2 bases at J, with 9 bases between. Germline-derived CDR1 and CDR2 are MNHEY and SVGAGI. This CDR3 is built from 14 residues. The CDR3 coding sequence is TGTGCCAGCAGTTACGGCGGTATACAAGAGACCCAGTACTTC. Protein: CASSYGGIQETQYF.

The rearrangement links TRBV20-1 to TRBJ2-3, with 9 bases identical to TRBD2. The CDR3 runs 11 residues. V lost 3 bases to trimming and J lost 14 bases; unmatched junction nucleotides: 6. Germline CDR1 DFQATT, CDR2 SNEGSKA (reference sequence). CDR3 nucleotides: TGCAGTGCTAGCGGCGGGGGGGGTGCGTATTTT. Translated: CSASGGGGAYF.

The CDR3 nucleotides are TGTGCCACCTCTAAGACACAGGGAGCAGATACGCAGTATTTT. Translation gives CATSKTQGADTQYF. The chain couples TRBV2 to TRBJ2-3, with D perhaps matching TRBD1 (6 bases). V shed 10 bases and J shed 4 bases, with 18 bases lying between them. Germline CDR1 is SNHLY and CDR2 is FYNNEI. The CDR3 covers 14 residues.

V is TRBV29-1 and J is TRBJ1-1; the D gene is possibly TRBD1 (5 bases). Looked up from germline, CDR1 is SQVTM and CDR2 is ANQGSEA. The CDR3 totals 11 residues. Trimming cost V 8 bases and J 8 bases, with 15 bases left between them. CDR3: CSSRGGDEAFF. In DNA, the CDR3 is TGCAGCTCCCGGGGGGGGGACGAAGCTTTCTTT.

V and J are TRBV30 and TRBJ2-3; D possibly corresponds to TRBD1 (6 bases). CDR1 is GTSNPN and CDR2 is SVGIG in the germline V gene (reference sequence). The CDR3 is 11 residues long. V shed 1 base and J shed 8 bases, with 7 bases lying between them. CDR3 sequence reads: CAWSGGLTQYF. The DNA of the CDR3 is TGTGCCTGGAGTGGGGGGCTTACGCAGTATTTT.

This clone came up a few times. This sequence joins TRBV28 and TRBJ1-5; D is undetermined. Germline CDR1 and CDR2: MDHEN and SYDVKM. The V and J ends lost 10 bases and 3 bases respectively, with 13 bases between them. The length of the CDR3 is 13 residues. The CDR3 here is CATKYRHNQPQHF. CDR3 nucleotide sequence: TGTGCCACCAAGTACAGACACAATCAGCCCCAGCATTTT.

This clone was observed a few times. The gene calls are TRBV25-1 and TRBJ2-1; weak D call: TRBD2 (6 bases). CDR1 and CDR2 (germline): MGHDK, SYGVNS. The CDR3 spans 13 residues. V lost 2 bases and J 9 bases, leaving 11 bases between the germline ends. The CDR3 reads CASSEGLNPEQFF. For the CDR3, the DNA is TGTGCCAGCAGTGAAGGACTAAACCCTGAGCAGTTCTTC.

This chain connects TRBV11-3 to TRBJ2-5, with D hard to call. Looked up from germline, CDR1 is SGHNT and CDR2 is YENEEA. V lost 2 bases and J 1 base, leaving 5 bases between the germline ends. CDR3 length: 13 amino acids. The CDR3 protein is CASSLNSQETQYF. As DNA, the CDR3 is TGTGCCAGCAGCTTAAACAGCCAAGAGACCCAGTACTTC.

The rearrangement uses TRBV4-2 and TRBJ2-5, with TRBD2 matching over 8 bases. The CDR3 runs 13 residues. Germline CDR1 and CDR2: LGHNA and YNFKEQ. Trimming at V came to 5 bases and at J to 3 bases, leaving 2 bases not matched to a gene. The CDR3 bases are TGTGCCAGCAGCACCGGGGGGGAAGAGACCCAGTACTTC. Its protein is CASSTGGEETQYF.

The chain has TRBV10-3 and TRBJ2-7, with unresolved D. The CDR3 is 12 residues long. With 1 base removed from V and 4 bases from J, the gap between germline ends came to 5 bases. Germline lookup yields CDR1 ENHRY and CDR2 SYGVKD. This CDR3 is CAISEYGYEQYF. The DNA of the CDR3 is TGTGCCATCAGTGAGTACGGGTACGAGCAGTACTTC.

V and J are TRBV6-1 and TRBJ2-5, with D perhaps TRBD2 (5 bases). Germline values: CDR1 MNHNS, CDR2 SASEGT. The V end was cut by 1 base, the J end by 1 base, with 13 bases between. This CDR3 region has 16 residues. The CDR3 DNA sequence: TGTGCCAGCAGTGAAGGGGAGTTGGGGATCCAAGAGACCCAGTACTTC. This codes for CASSEGELGIQETQYF.